Below, 8 T cell receptor beta chains from the same sample are listed, as sequenced in a study of cytotoxic CD8 clonotypes in ibrutinib-treated CLL. Here immunoSEQ multiplex PCR was the method, and the copy in TCRdb shows in-frame clones only, minus some. The sample contains about 50,000 clones, around four fifths of which appear only once. Source: PBMCs, taken after 24 months of ibrutinib treatment. These receptors all stem from a human donor with chronic lymphocytic leukemia.

The chain couples TRBV5-1 to TRBJ2-7; 7 positions match TRBD1. Germline loops: CDR1 SGHRS, CDR2 YFSETQ. V lost 6 bases and J lost 2; bases outside the gene matches: 8. CDR3 size: 14 residues. The CDR3 here is CASTEDRRTYEQYF. The CDR3 DNA is TGCGCCAGCACCGAGGACAGGAGAACCTACGAGCAGTACTTC.

This clone was recorded once. J is TRBJ2-5 and V is TRBV6-1; 8 bases are a match to TRBD1. V dropped 1 base and J dropped 7; count of bases not matched to a gene: 8. CDR1 and CDR2 (germline): MNHNS, SASEGT. The CDR3 extends over 15 amino acids. CDR3 bases: TGTGCCAGCAGTGAAGGCAGGACAGGGCTTGGGACCCAGTACTTC. Translated, it gives CASSEGRTGLGTQYF.

The rearrangement uses TRBV29-1 and TRBJ1-2; D gene uncertain. Trimming took off 7 bases at V and 10 bases at J, with 19 bases between the two ends. Germline CDR1 SQVTM, CDR2 ANQGSEA. This CDR3 is 12 amino acids long. CDR3 DNA sequence: TGCAGCGGATACTCTGGGGTATCAGACTACACCTTC. Translation: CSGYSGVSDYTF.

The CDR3 coding sequence is TGTGCCATCAGTGAGTCGGGTCAGGCTATCTCCTACGAGCAGTACTTC. Residues: CAISESGQAISYEQYF. J is TRBJ2-7 and V is TRBV10-3; D unresolved. Trimming removed 0 bases from V and 0 bases from J, with 12 bases in between. The CDR3 contains 16 residues. CDR1 is ENHRY, CDR2 SYGVKD, per germline.

The V and J genes are TRBV28 and TRBJ1-2; D perhaps matches TRBD1 (5 bases). The V gene's germline CDR1 is MDHEN and CDR2 SYDVKM. Deletions cut 6 bases from V and 2 bases from J, with 13 bases between. The CDR3 loop spans 14 amino acids. The CDR3 nucleotides read TGTGCCAGCAGGGGGGGTACGGCGAACTATGGCTACACCTTC. This translates into CASRGGTANYGYTF.

The chain uses TRBV7-9 and TRBJ1-1, with TRBD1 identical over 7 bases. The trim removed 6 bases at V and 7 bases at J, leaving 8 bases unmatched. The CDR3 has 13 residues. Germline V gene sequence: CDR1 SEHNR, CDR2 FQNEAQ (reference sequence). CDR3 sequence: CASRKLGQFEAFF. The CDR3 DNA is TGTGCCAGCAGGAAACTGGGACAGTTTGAAGCTTTCTTT. The whole variable domain, remainder taken from reference TRBV7-9 and TRBJ1-1, is DTGVSQNPRHKITKRGQNVTFRCDPISEHNRLYWYRQTLGQGPEFLTYFQNEAQLEKSRLLSDRFSAERPKGSFSTLEIQRTEQGDSAMYLCASRKLGQFEAFFGQGTRLTVV.

This clone occurred once. The V call is TRBV9, the J call TRBJ2-1; tentative D call: TRBD2 (5 bases). The CDR3 totals 14 residues. V was shortened by 0 bases and J by 8 bases, with 12 bases between the two germline ends. Germline loops: CDR1 SGDLS, CDR2 YYNGEE. The CDR3 DNA reads TGTGCCAGCAGCGTAGCTACTAGTTATCATGAGCAGTTCTTC. Translated: CASSVATSYHEQFF.

The chain uses TRBV30 and TRBJ2-1; D is possibly TRBD1 or TRBD2 (6 bases each). This CDR3 has 15 residues. Germline V CDR1 and CDR2: GTSNPN, SVGIG (reference sequence). Deletions cut 2 bases from V and 6 bases from J, with 17 bases between. The CDR3 DNA reads as TGTGCCTGGAGTCCCCGGGGGCTCACCTCCAATGAGCAGTTCTTC. It is translated as CAWSPRGLTSNEQFF. The whole variable domain, remainder taken from reference TRBV30 and TRBJ2-1, is SQTIHQWPATLVQPVGSPLSLECTVEGTSNPNLYWYRQAAGRGLQLLFYSVGIGQISSEVPQNLSASRPQDRQFILSSKKLLLSDSGFYLCAWSPRGLTSNEQFFGPGTRLTVL.